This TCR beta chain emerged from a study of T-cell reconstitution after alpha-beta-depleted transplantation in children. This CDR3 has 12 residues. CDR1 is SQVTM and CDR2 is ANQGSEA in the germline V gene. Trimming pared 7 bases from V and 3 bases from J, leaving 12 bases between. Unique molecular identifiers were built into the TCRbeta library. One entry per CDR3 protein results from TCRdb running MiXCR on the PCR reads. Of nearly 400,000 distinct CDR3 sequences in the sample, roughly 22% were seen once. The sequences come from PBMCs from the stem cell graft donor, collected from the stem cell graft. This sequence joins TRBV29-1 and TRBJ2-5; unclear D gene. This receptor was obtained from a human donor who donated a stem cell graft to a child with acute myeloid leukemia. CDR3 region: CSAFGLKETQYF. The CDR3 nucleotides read TGCAGCGCCTTTGGCCTAAAAGAGACCCAGTACTTC.